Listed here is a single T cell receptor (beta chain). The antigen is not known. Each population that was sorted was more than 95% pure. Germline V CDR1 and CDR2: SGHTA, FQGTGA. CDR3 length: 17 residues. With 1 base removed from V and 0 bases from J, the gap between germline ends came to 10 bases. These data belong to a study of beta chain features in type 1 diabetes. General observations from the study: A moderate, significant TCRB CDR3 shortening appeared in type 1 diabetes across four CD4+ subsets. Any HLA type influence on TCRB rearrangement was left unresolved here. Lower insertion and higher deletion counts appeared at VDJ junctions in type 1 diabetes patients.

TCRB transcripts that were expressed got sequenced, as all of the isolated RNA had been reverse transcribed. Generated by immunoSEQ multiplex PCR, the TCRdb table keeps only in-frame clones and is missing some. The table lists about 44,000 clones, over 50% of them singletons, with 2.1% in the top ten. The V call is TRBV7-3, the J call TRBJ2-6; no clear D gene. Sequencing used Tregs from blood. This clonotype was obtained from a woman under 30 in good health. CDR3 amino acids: CASSLIVSGSGANVLTF. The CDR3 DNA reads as TGTGCCAGCAGCTTAATAGTGTCTGGCTCTGGGGCCAACGTCCTGACTTTC.